The 25 T cell receptor beta chains below all came from one sample that was sequenced in a study of blood T cell repertoires in COVID-19. This table comes from immunoSEQ multiplex PCR, and its TCRdb copy is limited to in-frame clones, with some not included. The sample contains 200,000 to 300,000 clones, approximately 83% of which appear only once. Sample: peripheral blood. Every receptor here comes from a man older than 75 with acute or convalescent COVID-19.

V usage is TRBV12-3 or TRBV12-4 and J usage is TRBJ1-1; D unresolved. V gave up 3 bases and J gave up 4 bases, with 9 bases separating them. The CDR3 loop spans 13 amino acids. CDR3 DNA sequence: TGTGCCAGCAGTTTCCTCGCCGGCACTGAAGCTTTCTTT. Protein: CASSFLAGTEAFF.

The CDR3 loop is CASSSTGVRNSPLHF. The CDR3 DNA is TGTGCCAGCAGCTCGACAGGGGTCAGGAATTCACCCCTCCACTTT. The V call is TRBV7-8, the J call TRBJ1-6, with TRBD1 identical over 8 bases. Germline loops: CDR1 SGHVS, CDR2 FQNEAQ. V lost 4 bases, J lost 7 bases, and 6 bases stayed unmatched. The CDR3 length is 15 residues. The full variable domain, completed using reference TRBV7-8 and TRBJ1-6, is GAGVSQSPRYKVAKRGQDVALRCDPISGHVSLFWYQQALGQGPEFLTYFQNEAQLDKSGLPSDRFFAERPEGSVSTLKIQRTQQEDSAVYLCASSSTGVRNSPLHFGNGTRLTVT.

The chain combines TRBV28 with TRBJ1-4; D remains ambiguous. Germline V gives CDR1 MDHEN, CDR2 SYDVKM. There are 16 residues in the CDR3. Trimming took off 5 bases at V and 0 bases at J, with 13 bases between the two ends. The CDR3 spells CASSPPGVATNEKLFF. The CDR3 nucleotides read TGTGCCAGCAGTCCCCCAGGCGTAGCAACTAATGAAAAACTGTTTTTT.

This clone was seen only once. The chain links TRBV28 to TRBJ2-4; no firm D call. Germline CDR1 is MDHEN and CDR2 is SYDVKM. V was trimmed by 5 bases and J by 0 bases, leaving 14 bases between them. This CDR3 spans 16 amino acids. For the CDR3, the DNA is TGTGCCAGCAGTACACGACTTTTCCTAGCCAAAAACATTCAGTACTTC. Translation gives CASSTRLFLAKNIQYF.

The V and J genes are TRBV6-5 and TRBJ1-5; D remains unclear. The CDR3 is made up of 16 amino acids. Germline V CDR1 and CDR2: MNHEY, SVGAGI. Between the trimmed V and J ends, which lost 1 base and 3 bases, there was a span of 13 bases. The CDR3 loop is CASSYYPPNSNQPQHF. In nucleotides, the CDR3 is TGTGCCAGCAGTTACTATCCACCTAACTCCAATCAGCCCCAGCATTTT.

The table lists this clone with a few counts. The chain carries TRBV4-1 and TRBJ1-1; possible D gene TRBD1, 5 bases. CDR3 length equals 15 residues. The germline CDR1 and CDR2 sequences are MGHRA and YSYEKL. V was clipped by 3 bases and J by 4 bases, with 15 bases between them. CDR3 sequence (DNA): TGCGCCAGCAGCCAGGGCGGGGCAGGGTTCACTGAAGCTTTCTTT. Amino acid sequence: CASSQGGAGFTEAFF.

This chain links TRBV4-1 with TRBJ1-6; TRBD1 might be the D (6 bases). The CDR3 length is 14 residues. V lost 3 bases and J lost 5, with 8 bases in between. The germline V gene has CDR1 MGHRA and CDR2 YSYEKL. The CDR3 nucleotides read TGCGCCAGCAGCCAGGGACACAATAATTCACCCCTCCACTTT. The encoded protein is CASSQGHNNSPLHF.

The chain is built from TRBV9 and TRBJ2-2; D is unclear. Deletions cut 3 bases from V and 6 bases from J, with 9 bases between. The CDR3 has 13 residues. Germline lookup yields CDR1 SGDLS and CDR2 YYNGEE. In nucleotides, the CDR3 is TGTGCCAGCAGCGCGGCGGTTCCCGGGGAGCTGTTTTTT. Protein sequence: CASSAAVPGELFF.

The rearrangement joins TRBV4-2 to TRBJ2-7; 9 bases fit TRBD2. V gave up 6 bases and J gave up 3 bases; unmatched junction bases: 15. Germline CDR1 and CDR2: LGHNA and YNFKEQ. This CDR3 has 17 residues. The CDR3 region is CASRLRGGGASRYEQYF. CDR3 coding DNA: TGTGCCAGCAGACTCCGGGGCGGGGGGGCTTCACGCTACGAGCAGTACTTC.

The chain recombines TRBV4-2 with TRBJ1-1; 7 nucleotides line up with TRBD1. V lost 2 bases to trimming and J lost 6 bases; unmatched junction nucleotides: 3. Germline values: CDR1 LGHNA, CDR2 YNFKEQ. The CDR3 has 13 residues. The CDR3: CASSQPTGAEAFF. DNA for the CDR3: TGTGCCAGCAGCCAACCTACAGGGGCTGAAGCTTTCTTT.

The chain couples TRBV18 to TRBJ1-4; 9 bases are shared with TRBD1. In germline, CDR1 is KGHSH, CDR2 LQKENI. V lost 3 bases and J lost 5; bases outside the gene matches: 4. This CDR3 spans 15 amino acids. CDR3 in DNA: TGTGCCAGCTCACCCCCCGGGACAGGGAATGAAAAACTGTTTTTT. Translating it yields CASSPPGTGNEKLFF.

The J gene is TRBJ2-7, the V gene TRBV24-1; 9 bases line up with TRBD1. After removal of 4 bases from V and 1 base from J, the junction contained 7 bases not matched to a gene. The CDR3 covers 16 residues. The germline gives CDR1 KGHDR, CDR2 SFDVKD. CDR3: CATSDPGTGSSYEQYF. As DNA, the CDR3 is TGTGCCACCAGTGACCCCGGGACAGGGTCTTCCTACGAGCAGTACTTC.

This clone has only a few counts. The V and J genes are TRBV18 and TRBJ2-2; 8 bases fit TRBD1. There are 16 residues in the CDR3. V trimming: 3 bases; J trimming: 2 bases; junction bases outside the gene matches: 5. The germline CDR1 and CDR2 sequences are KGHSH and LQKENI. The CDR3 sequence: CASSPRQGTNTGELFF. The CDR3 DNA reads as TGTGCCAGCTCACCGCGACAGGGGACAAACACCGGGGAGCTGTTTTTT.

The J gene is TRBJ2-3, the V gene TRBV18, with 8 nucleotides matching TRBD2. Germline CDR1 is KGHSH and CDR2 is LQKENI. The CDR3 is 15 residues long. Trimming at V came to 3 bases and at J to 6 bases, leaving 8 bases not matched to a gene. As DNA, the CDR3 is TGTGCCAGCTCACCTTCGGGAGGGCCAAGGGATACGCAGTATTTT. Its translation: CASSPSGGPRDTQYF.

The CDR3 is CASSLSAENEQFF. In DNA form, the CDR3 reads TGTGCCAGCAGTTTATCCGCTGAGAATGAGCAGTTCTTC. The V and J genes are TRBV28 and TRBJ2-1; D unclear. The CDR3 has 13 residues. V gave up 1 base and J gave up 7 bases, with 8 bases separating them. CDR1 and CDR2 from the germline V gene are MDHEN and SYDVKM.

CDR3 loop: CASSPRDRSNYGYTF. CDR3 in DNA: TGTGCCAGCAGCCCTAGGGACAGATCTAACTATGGCTACACCTTC. The chain combines TRBV7-2 with TRBJ1-2; 7 bases align to TRBD1. This CDR3 spans 15 amino acids. Germline CDR1 is SGHTA and CDR2 is FQGNSA. Trimming at V came to 5 bases and at J to 0 bases, leaving 6 bases not matched to a gene.

The chain carries TRBV27 and TRBJ2-7, with D possibly matching TRBD1 (5 bases). V was shortened by 5 bases and J by 3 bases, with 11 bases between the two germline ends. The CDR3 spans 13 residues. Germline CDR1 MNHEY, CDR2 SMNVEV (reference sequence). The CDR3 nucleotides read TGTGCCAGCAGTCTAAGCAGGGTCTACGAGCAGTACTTC. Amino acids: CASSLSRVYEQYF.

J is TRBJ1-1 and V is TRBV27; possible D gene TRBD1, 5 bases. The CDR3 is made up of 14 amino acids. V was shortened by 3 bases and J by 4 bases, with 12 bases between the two germline ends. Germline V lookup: CDR1 MNHEY, CDR2 SMNVEV (reference sequence). This chain's CDR3 is CASSLERGGTEAFF. The CDR3 bases are TGTGCCAGCAGTTTGGAAAGGGGAGGCACTGAAGCTTTCTTT.

J is TRBJ2-1 and V is TRBV25-1, with 7 bases fitting TRBD1. The CDR3 contains 13 residues. CDR1 is MGHDK, CDR2 SYGVNS, per germline. With 9 bases clipped from V and 6 bases from J, the junction kept 8 bases outside the gene matches. The CDR3 spells CASSRQGGNEQFF. Here the CDR3 DNA reads TGTGCCAGTAGCCGACAGGGCGGCAATGAGCAGTTCTTC. Together with reference TRBV25-1 and TRBJ2-1, the CDR3 gives the full variable domain: EADIYQTPRYLVIGTGKKITLECSQTMGHDKMYWYQQDPGMELHLIHYSYGVNSTEKGDLSSESTVSRIRTEHFPLTLESARPSHTSQYLCASSRQGGNEQFFGPGTRLTVL.

The rearrangement links TRBV5-4 to TRBJ2-3; 11 bases match TRBD2. V lost 1 base, J lost 2 bases, and 3 bases stayed unmatched. The CDR3 covers 16 residues. Germline V gives CDR1 SGHNT, CDR2 YYREEE (reference sequence). The CDR3 spells CASSLWGLAATDTQYF. The DNA for the CDR3 is TGTGCCAGCAGCTTGTGGGGACTAGCGGCCACAGATACGCAGTATTTT.

There are a few counts of this clone. The rearrangement links TRBV5-1 to TRBJ1-2; TRBD1 matches at 8 bases. Per the germline V gene, CDR1 is SGHRS and CDR2 is YFSETQ. The CDR3 length is 13 residues. With 4 bases clipped from V and 8 bases from J, the junction kept 7 bases outside the gene matches. CDR3 region: CASSLPTGEGYTF. The CDR3 nucleotides are TGCGCCAGCAGCCTACCGACAGGGGAAGGCTACACCTTC.

The chain combines TRBV30 with TRBJ1-6; 9 bases agree with TRBD1. From germline, CDR1 is GTSNPN and CDR2 SVGIG (reference sequence). The CDR3 sequence is 13 residues long. The V segment lost 4 bases and the J segment 7 bases; nucleotides outside the gene matches: 2. The DNA of the CDR3 is TGTGCCTGGATGACAGGGGGGAATTCACCCCTCCACTTT. Its translation is CAWMTGGNSPLHF.

The gene calls are TRBV5-1 and TRBJ1-2; D ambiguous. V was trimmed by 0 bases and J by 8 bases, leaving 11 bases between them. CDR1 and CDR2 (germline): SGHRS, YFSETQ. The CDR3 has 13 residues. The CDR3 protein is CASSLVEPRGYTF. CDR3 in DNA: TGCGCCAGCAGCTTGGTAGAGCCCAGGGGCTACACCTTC.

The V gene is TRBV7-2, the J gene TRBJ2-5, with 8 bases that match TRBD2. Per germline, CDR1 SGHTA and CDR2 FQGNSA. With 1 base clipped from V and 10 bases from J, the junction kept 5 bases outside the gene matches. The CDR3 runs 13 residues. CDR3 DNA sequence: TGTGCCAGCAGCTTAGTGGGACTAGGGGGCCAGTACTTC. It encodes CASSLVGLGGQYF.

V is TRBV18 and J is TRBJ1-1; weak D call: TRBD1 (5 bases). Per germline, CDR1 KGHSH and CDR2 LQKENI. V was cut by 6 bases and J by 1 base, with 9 bases left in between. This CDR3 contains 13 residues. Written as DNA, the CDR3 is TGTGCCAGCTCGCAACAGGCGAACACTGAAGCTTTCTTT. Translation: CASSQQANTEAFF.